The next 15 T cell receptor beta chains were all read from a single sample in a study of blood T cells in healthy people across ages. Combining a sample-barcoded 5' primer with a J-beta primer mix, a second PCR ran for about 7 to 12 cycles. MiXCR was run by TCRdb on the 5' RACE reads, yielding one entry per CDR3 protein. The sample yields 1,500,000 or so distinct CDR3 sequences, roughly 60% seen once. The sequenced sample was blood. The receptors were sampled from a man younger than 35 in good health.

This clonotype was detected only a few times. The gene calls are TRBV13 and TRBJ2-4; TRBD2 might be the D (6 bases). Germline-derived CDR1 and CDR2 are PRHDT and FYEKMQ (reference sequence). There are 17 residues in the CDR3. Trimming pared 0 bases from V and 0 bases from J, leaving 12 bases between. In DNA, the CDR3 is TGTGCCAGCAGCTTAGGAGCCGTGGGGGGAGCCAAAAACATTCAGTACTTC. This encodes CASSLGAVGGAKNIQYF.

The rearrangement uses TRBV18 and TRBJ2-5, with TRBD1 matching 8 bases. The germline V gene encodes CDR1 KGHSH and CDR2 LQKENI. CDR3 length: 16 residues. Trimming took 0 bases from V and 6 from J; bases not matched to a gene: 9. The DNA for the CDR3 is TGTGCCAGCTCACCACCCGCAGGGGGCGTGGCGAAGACCCAGTACTTC. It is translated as CASSPPAGGVAKTQYF.

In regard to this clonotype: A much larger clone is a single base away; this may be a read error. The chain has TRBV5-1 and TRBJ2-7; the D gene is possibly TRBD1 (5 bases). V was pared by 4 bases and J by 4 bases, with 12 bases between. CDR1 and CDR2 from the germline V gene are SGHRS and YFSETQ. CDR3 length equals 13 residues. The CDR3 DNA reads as TGCGCCAGCAGCGTACAGGATTTTTACGAGCAGTACTTC. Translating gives CASSVQDFYEQYF.

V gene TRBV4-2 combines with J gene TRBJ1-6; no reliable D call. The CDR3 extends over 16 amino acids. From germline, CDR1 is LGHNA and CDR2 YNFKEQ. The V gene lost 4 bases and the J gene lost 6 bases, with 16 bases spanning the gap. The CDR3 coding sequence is TGTGCCAGCAGCCCACATGGTGCTTCCCTTAATTCACCCCTCCACTTT. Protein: CASSPHGASLNSPLHF.

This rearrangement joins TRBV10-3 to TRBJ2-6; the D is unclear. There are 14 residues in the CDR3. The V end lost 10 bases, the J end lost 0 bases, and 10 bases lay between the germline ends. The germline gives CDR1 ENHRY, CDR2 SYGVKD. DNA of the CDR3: TGTGCCACCAACAACGGCTCTGGGGCCAACGTCCTGACTTTC. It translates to CATNNGSGANVLTF.

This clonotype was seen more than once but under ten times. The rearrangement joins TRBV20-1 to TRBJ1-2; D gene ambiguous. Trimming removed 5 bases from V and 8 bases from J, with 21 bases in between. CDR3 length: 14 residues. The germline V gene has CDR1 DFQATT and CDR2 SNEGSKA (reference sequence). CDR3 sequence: CSASPPDGYTGYTF. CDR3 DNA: TGCAGTGCTTCCCCTCCCGACGGCTACACGGGCTACACCTTC.

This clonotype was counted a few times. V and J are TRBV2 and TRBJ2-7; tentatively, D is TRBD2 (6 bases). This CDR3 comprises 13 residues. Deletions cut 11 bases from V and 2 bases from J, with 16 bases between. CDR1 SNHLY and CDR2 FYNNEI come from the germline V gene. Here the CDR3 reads CAGGTSRAYEQYF. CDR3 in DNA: TGTGCCGGGGGGACGAGTAGGGCCTACGAGCAGTACTTC.

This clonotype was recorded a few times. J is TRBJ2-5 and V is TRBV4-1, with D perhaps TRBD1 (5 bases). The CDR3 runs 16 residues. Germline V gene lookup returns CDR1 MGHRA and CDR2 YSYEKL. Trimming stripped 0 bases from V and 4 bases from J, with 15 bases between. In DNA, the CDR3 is TGCGCCAGCAGCCAAGAGGGCAGCCCAGGGATAGAGACCCAGTACTTC. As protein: CASSQEGSPGIETQYF.

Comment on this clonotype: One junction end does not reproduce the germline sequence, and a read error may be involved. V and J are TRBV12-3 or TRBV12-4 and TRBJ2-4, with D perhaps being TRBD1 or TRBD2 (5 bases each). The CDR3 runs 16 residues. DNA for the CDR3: TGTGCCAGCAGCCGAGGGACCGAATATCCAAAAAGCATTCAGTACTTC. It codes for CASSRGTEYPKSIQYF.

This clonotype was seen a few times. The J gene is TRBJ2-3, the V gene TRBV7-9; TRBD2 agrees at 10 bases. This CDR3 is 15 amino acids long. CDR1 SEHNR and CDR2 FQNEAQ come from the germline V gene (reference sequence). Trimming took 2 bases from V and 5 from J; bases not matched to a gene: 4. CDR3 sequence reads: CASSLIAGGGDTQYF. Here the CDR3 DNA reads TGTGCCAGCAGCTTAATAGCGGGAGGTGGAGATACGCAGTATTTT. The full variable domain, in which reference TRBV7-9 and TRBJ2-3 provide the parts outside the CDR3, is DTGVSQNPRHKITKRGQNVTFRCDPISEHNRLYWYRQTLGQGPEFLTYFQNEAQLEKSRLLSDRFSAERPKGSFSTLEIQRTEQGDSAMYLCASSLIAGGGDTQYFGPGTRLTVL.

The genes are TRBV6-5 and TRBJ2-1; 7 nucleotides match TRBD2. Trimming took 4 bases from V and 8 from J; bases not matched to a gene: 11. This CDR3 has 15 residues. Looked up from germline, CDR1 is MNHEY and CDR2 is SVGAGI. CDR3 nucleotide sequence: TGTGCCAGCAGTTCTTGGACTAGTAGGTCCGATGAGCAGTTCTTC. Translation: CASSSWTSRSDEQFF.

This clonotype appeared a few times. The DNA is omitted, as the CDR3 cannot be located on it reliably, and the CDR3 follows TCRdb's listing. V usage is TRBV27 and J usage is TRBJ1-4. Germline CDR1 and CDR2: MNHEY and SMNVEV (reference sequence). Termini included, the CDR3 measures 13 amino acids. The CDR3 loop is CASSFLENEKLFF.

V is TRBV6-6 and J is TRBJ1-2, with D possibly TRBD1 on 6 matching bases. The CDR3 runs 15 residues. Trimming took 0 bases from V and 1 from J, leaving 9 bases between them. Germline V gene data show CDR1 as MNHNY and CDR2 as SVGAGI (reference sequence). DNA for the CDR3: TGTGCCAGCAGTTACTCGAGGGGGATTAACTATGGCTACACCTTC. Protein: CASSYSRGINYGYTF.

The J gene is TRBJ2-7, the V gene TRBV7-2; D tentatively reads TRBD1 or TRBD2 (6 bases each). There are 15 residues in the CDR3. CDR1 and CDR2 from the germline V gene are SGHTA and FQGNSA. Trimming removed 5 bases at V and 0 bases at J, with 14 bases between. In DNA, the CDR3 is TGTGCCAGCAGCATGGAGGGGGGACACTCCTACGAGCAGTACTTC. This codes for CASSMEGGHSYEQYF.

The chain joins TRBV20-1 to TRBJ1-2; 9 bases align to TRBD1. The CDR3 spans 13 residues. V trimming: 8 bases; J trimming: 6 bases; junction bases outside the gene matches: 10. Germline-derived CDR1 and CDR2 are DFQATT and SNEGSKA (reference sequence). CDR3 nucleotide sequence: TGCAGTCCGATCGGGACAGGGAACGATGGCTACACCTTC. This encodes CSPIGTGNDGYTF.